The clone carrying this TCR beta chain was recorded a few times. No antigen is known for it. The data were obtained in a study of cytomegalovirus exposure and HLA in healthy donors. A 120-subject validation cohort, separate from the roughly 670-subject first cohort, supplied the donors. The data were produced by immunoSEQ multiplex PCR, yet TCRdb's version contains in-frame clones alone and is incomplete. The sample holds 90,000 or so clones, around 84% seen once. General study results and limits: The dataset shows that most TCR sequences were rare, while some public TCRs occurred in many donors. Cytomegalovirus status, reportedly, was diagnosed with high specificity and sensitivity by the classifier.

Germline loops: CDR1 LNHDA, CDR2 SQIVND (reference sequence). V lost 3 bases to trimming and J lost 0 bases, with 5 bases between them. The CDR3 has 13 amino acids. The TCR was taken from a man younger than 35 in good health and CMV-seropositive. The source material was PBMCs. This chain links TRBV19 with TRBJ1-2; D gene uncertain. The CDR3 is CASSIRANYGYTF. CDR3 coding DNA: TGTGCCAGTAGTATTCGAGCTAACTATGGCTACACCTTC.